A selection of T cell receptor beta chains follows, all from one sample in a study of CD8 T cells in ankylosing spondylitis. TCRdb reanalysed the 5' RACE reads using MiXCR and keeps one entry per CDR3 protein. This sample has approximately 520,000 distinct CDR3 sequences, with approximately 5.3% found just once. The sample taken for sequencing was blood, either unsorted or a sorted T cell fraction (not recorded which). The receptors derive from a male donor with ankylosing spondylitis. CDR3s include the opening cysteine and the closing phenylalanine or tryptophan. The D gene is left open where the match is weak. Expanded clones are given a class, and other clones once, few, many or no size at all.

J gene: TRBJ2-1; clone size: many; D gene: TRBD2; V gene: TRBV6-1; CDR3 protein: CASSFSGSYEQFF; CDR3 DNA: TGTGCCAGCAGCTTTAGCGGGAGCTATGAGCAGTTCTTC
J gene: TRBJ2-1; clone size: many; D gene: TRBD2; V gene: TRBV5-5; CDR3 protein: CASKTSVLKREQFF; CDR3 DNA: TGTGCCAGCAAAACTAGCGTACTCAAGAGGGAGCAGTTCTTC
J gene: TRBJ2-3; clone size: many; D gene: NA; V gene: TRBV4-1; CDR3 protein: CASSEPGAQDTQYF; CDR3 DNA: TGCGCCAGCAGCGAACCGGGCGCACAGGATACGCAGTATTTT
J gene: TRBJ2-7; clone size: many; D gene: TRBD1; V gene: TRBV15; CDR3 protein: CATSIDRAVGEQYF; CDR3 DNA: TGTGCCACCAGCATAGACAGGGCGGTCGGCGAGCAGTACTTC
J gene: TRBJ1-6; clone size: many; D gene: NA; V gene: TRBV4-1; CDR3 protein: CASATSGTSHSPLHF; CDR3 DNA: TGCGCCAGCGCAACCTCAGGGACCTCGCATTCACCCCTCCACTTT
J gene: TRBJ2-7; clone size: many; D gene: NA; V gene: TRBV28; CDR3 protein: CASTATGAYEQYF; CDR3 DNA: TGTGCCAGCACCGCGACTGGAGCCTACGAGCAGTACTTC
J gene: TRBJ2-1; clone size: NA; D gene: TRBD2; V gene: TRBV30; CDR3 protein: CAWATNPLAVYNEQFF; CDR3 DNA: TGTGCCTGGGCGACGAATCCACTAGCGGTCTACAATGAGCAGTTCTTC
J gene: TRBJ2-5; clone size: many; D gene: NA; V gene: TRBV4-3; CDR3 protein: CASSQSPPRDGETQYF; CDR3 DNA: TGCGCCAGCAGCCAAAGCCCGCCAAGGGATGGAGAGACCCAGTACTTC
J gene: TRBJ2-1; clone size: many; D gene: TRBD1; V gene: TRBV29-1; CDR3 protein: CSVLQGSSYNEQFF; CDR3 DNA: TGCAGCGTTTTACAGGGGAGCTCCTACAATGAGCAGTTCTTC
J gene: TRBJ2-7; clone size: many; D gene: TRBD2; V gene: TRBV20-1; CDR3 protein: CSAGGRRSSYEQYF; CDR3 DNA: TGCAGTGCTGGCGGGAGGCGAAGCTCCTACGAGCAGTACTTC
J gene: TRBJ2-7; clone size: many; D gene: NA; V gene: TRBV4-3; CDR3 protein: CASSQEGAGTYEQYF; CDR3 DNA: TGCGCCAGCAGCCAAGAGGGGGCAGGGACCTACGAGCAGTACTTC
J gene: TRBJ2-7; clone size: few; D gene: NA; V gene: TRBV4-3; CDR3 protein: CASSPGTPASPTEEQYF; CDR3 DNA: TGCGCCAGCAGCCCCGGGACCCCCGCCAGCCCTACGGAAGAGCAGTACTTC
J gene: TRBJ2-1; clone size: many; D gene: NA; V gene: TRBV7-6; CDR3 protein: CASSLGGLAVYNEQFF; CDR3 DNA: TGTGCCAGCAGCTTAGGGGGGCTAGCGGTTTACAATGAGCAGTTCTTC
J gene: TRBJ1-3; clone size: many; D gene: NA; V gene: TRBV4-3; CDR3 protein: CASSQGGSISGNTIYF; CDR3 DNA: TGCGCCAGCAGCCAAGGGGGCTCTATCTCTGGAAACACCATATATTTT
J gene: TRBJ1-2; clone size: many; D gene: TRBD1; V gene: TRBV4-3; CDR3 protein: CASSQIQGRAYGYTF; CDR3 DNA: TGCGCCAGCAGCCAGATACAGGGGCGCGCCTATGGCTACACCTTC
J gene: TRBJ1-2; clone size: many; D gene: NA; V gene: TRBV6-1; CDR3 protein: CASRRPTGYYGYTF; CDR3 DNA: TGTGCCAGCCGGCGTCCAACAGGGTACTATGGCTACACCTTC
J gene: TRBJ2-3; clone size: many; D gene: NA; V gene: TRBV20-1; CDR3 protein: CSASWREITDTQYF; CDR3 DNA: TGCAGTGCTAGTTGGAGGGAAATTACAGATACGCAGTATTTT
J gene: TRBJ1-5; clone size: many; D gene: NA; V gene: TRBV12-3/TRBV12-4; CDR3 protein: CASSPTAQPQHF; CDR3 DNA: TGTGCCAGCAGTCCAACGGCGCAGCCCCAGCATTTT
J gene: TRBJ1-1; clone size: many; D gene: TRBD1; V gene: TRBV12-3/TRBV12-4; CDR3 protein: CASSLADREGTEAFF; CDR3 DNA: TGTGCCAGCAGTTTGGCGGACAGGGAGGGCACTGAAGCTTTCTTT
J gene: TRBJ1-1; clone size: many; D gene: NA; V gene: TRBV11-2; CDR3 protein: CASSRQASEAFF; CDR3 DNA: TGTGCCAGCAGCCGCCAGGCATCTGAAGCTTTCTTT
J gene: TRBJ1-1; clone size: many; D gene: NA; V gene: TRBV10-2; CDR3 protein: CASSKQGSAFF; CDR3 DNA: TGCGCCAGCAGCAAACAGGGTTCGGCTTTCTTT
J gene: TRBJ2-1; clone size: few; D gene: NA; V gene: TRBV4-3; CDR3 protein: CASSQDGWGNEQFF; CDR3 DNA: TGCGCCAGCAGCCAAGATGGGTGGGGGAATGAGCAGTTCTTC
J gene: TRBJ2-3; clone size: many; D gene: TRBD1; V gene: TRBV5-1; CDR3 protein: CASRSMGTGVTDTQYF; CDR3 DNA: TGCGCCAGCAGATCCATGGGGACAGGGGTGACAGATACGCAGTATTTT
J gene: TRBJ1-1; clone size: many; D gene: NA; V gene: TRBV6-5; CDR3 protein: CASSYGQMNTEAFF; CDR3 DNA: TGTGCCAGCAGTTATGGACAGATGAACACTGAAGCTTTCTTT
J gene: TRBJ1-2; clone size: many; D gene: TRBD1; V gene: TRBV4-3; CDR3 protein: CASSHETNRGMNYGYTF; CDR3 DNA: TGCGCCAGCAGCCACGAAACCAACAGGGGGATGAACTATGGCTACACCTTC
J gene: TRBJ2-1; clone size: many; D gene: TRBD2; V gene: TRBV11-1; CDR3 protein: CASSRRSGPQSSYNEQFF; CDR3 DNA: TGTGCCAGCAGCCGGCGTAGCGGGCCGCAGAGCTCCTACAATGAGCAGTTCTTC
J gene: TRBJ2-7; clone size: many; D gene: NA; V gene: TRBV5-1; CDR3 protein: CASSPAWSLRTYEQYF; CDR3 DNA: TGCGCCAGCAGCCCCGCCTGGTCACTAAGAACCTACGAGCAGTACTTC
J gene: TRBJ2-1; clone size: many; D gene: TRBD2; V gene: TRBV7-2; CDR3 protein: CASSATSGFSYNEQFF; CDR3 DNA: TGTGCCAGCAGCGCAACTAGCGGATTCTCCTACAATGAGCAGTTCTTC
J gene: TRBJ2-3; clone size: many; D gene: TRBD2; V gene: TRBV28; CDR3 protein: CASRGTSDTDTQYF; CDR3 DNA: TGTGCCAGCAGGGGGACTAGCGACACAGATACGCAGTATTTT
J gene: TRBJ2-7; clone size: NA; D gene: NA; V gene: TRBV3-1; CDR3 protein: CASSPRWTLGGPFSYEQYF; CDR3 DNA: TGTGCCAGCAGCCCTCGTTGGACCCTAGGAGGCCCCTTCTCCTACGAGCAGTACTTC
J gene: TRBJ1-5; clone size: many; D gene: NA; V gene: TRBV20-1; CDR3 protein: CSARYGWVGNQPQHF; CDR3 DNA: TGCAGTGCTAGGTACGGGTGGGTTGGCAATCAGCCCCAGCATTTT
J gene: TRBJ2-3; clone size: many; D gene: NA; V gene: TRBV5-1; CDR3 protein: CASSSQSGGADTQYF; CDR3 DNA: TGCGCCAGCAGCTCACAGAGCGGTGGCGCAGATACGCAGTATTTT
J gene: TRBJ2-1; clone size: few; D gene: TRBD2; V gene: TRBV20-1; CDR3 protein: CSAREIPGLELDEQFF; CDR3 DNA: TGCAGTGCTAGAGAGATCCCAGGACTAGAGCTCGATGAGCAGTTCTTC
J gene: TRBJ1-2; clone size: many; D gene: NA; V gene: TRBV29-1; CDR3 protein: CSVAGQYGYTF; CDR3 DNA: TGCAGCGTGGCAGGGCAATATGGCTACACCTTC
J gene: TRBJ2-3; clone size: many; D gene: NA; V gene: TRBV7-9; CDR3 protein: CASSLLGGLGDTQYF; CDR3 DNA: TGTGCCAGCAGCTTACTGGGGGGGCTCGGAGATACGCAGTATTTT
J gene: TRBJ1-1; clone size: few; D gene: TRBD1; V gene: TRBV19; CDR3 protein: CASSIRDSQRPIF; CDR3 DNA: TGTGCCAGTAGTATTCGGGACAGCCAGCGTCCTATCTTT
J gene: TRBJ2-5; clone size: many; D gene: TRBD2; V gene: TRBV4-2; CDR3 protein: CASSQGLAGGAETQYF; CDR3 DNA: TGTGCCAGCAGCCAAGGGCTAGCGGGAGGGGCTGAGACCCAGTACTTC
J gene: TRBJ2-6; clone size: many; D gene: NA; V gene: TRBV10-3; CDR3 protein: CAISERGRSSGANVLTF; CDR3 DNA: TGTGCCATCAGTGAGCGGGGCCGCAGCTCTGGGGCCAACGTCCTGACTTTC
J gene: TRBJ2-2; clone size: many; D gene: NA; V gene: TRBV7-8; CDR3 protein: CASSPWELFF; CDR3 DNA: TGTGCCAGCAGCCCCTGGGAGCTGTTTTTT
J gene: TRBJ2-1; clone size: few; D gene: NA; V gene: TRBV28; CDR3 protein: CASSLERDVDEQFF; CDR3 DNA: TGTGCCAGCAGTTTGGAAAGGGATGTCGATGAGCAGTTCTTC
J gene: TRBJ2-5; clone size: many; D gene: NA; V gene: TRBV10-3; CDR3 protein: CAISESDRQETQYF; CDR3 DNA: TGTGCCATCAGTGAGTCGGACAGACAAGAGACCCAGTACTTC
J gene: TRBJ1-1; clone size: many; D gene: TRBD1; V gene: TRBV6-1; CDR3 protein: CASSPTGVRTEAFF; CDR3 DNA: TGTGCCAGCAGCCCCACAGGGGTACGGACTGAAGCTTTCTTT
J gene: TRBJ2-7; clone size: few; D gene: TRBD2; V gene: TRBV18; CDR3 protein: CASSRSWTSVSSYEQYF; CDR3 DNA: TGTGCCAGCTCACGCTCTTGGACTAGCGTGAGCTCCTACGAGCAGTACTTC
J gene: TRBJ2-3; clone size: many; D gene: NA; V gene: TRBV28; CDR3 protein: CASTPGAMKTQYF; CDR3 DNA: TGTGCCAGTACGCCGGGAGCGATGAAAACGCAGTATTTT
J gene: TRBJ2-3; clone size: NA; D gene: NA; V gene: TRBV24-1; CDR3 protein: CATSDFGHGDTQYF; CDR3 DNA: TGTGCCACCAGTGATTTTGGCCACGGAGATACGCAGTATTTT
J gene: TRBJ2-1; clone size: many; D gene: TRBD2; V gene: TRBV9; CDR3 protein: CASSVASGYNEQFF; CDR3 DNA: TGTGCCAGCAGCGTTGCTAGCGGCTACAATGAGCAGTTCTTC
J gene: TRBJ1-1; clone size: NA; D gene: TRBD1; V gene: TRBV5-1; CDR3 protein: CASSSDRGSNLPEAFF; CDR3 DNA: TGCGCCAGCAGCTCGGACAGGGGTTCGAATCTGCCTGAAGCTTTCTTT
J gene: TRBJ1-1; clone size: NA; D gene: TRBD1; V gene: TRBV9; CDR3 protein: CASSDRTGPNTEAFF; CDR3 DNA: TGTGCCAGCAGCGACCGGACAGGCCCGAACACTGAAGCTTTCTTT
J gene: TRBJ2-7; clone size: few; D gene: NA; V gene: TRBV4-3; CDR3 protein: CASSQGTLAYEQYF; CDR3 DNA: TGCGCCAGCAGCCAAGGGACGCTAGCCTACGAGCAGTACTTC
J gene: TRBJ2-7; clone size: many; D gene: NA; V gene: TRBV7-2; CDR3 protein: CASSLKAAQEQYF; CDR3 DNA: TGTGCCAGCAGCTTAAAGGCCGCCCAAGAGCAGTACTTC
J gene: TRBJ2-3; clone size: many; D gene: NA; V gene: TRBV9; CDR3 protein: CASSVGAPGTQYF; CDR3 DNA: TGTGCCAGCAGCGTAGGGGCCCCAGGTACGCAGTATTTT
J gene: TRBJ2-1; clone size: NA; D gene: NA; V gene: TRBV20-1; CDR3 protein: CSAPLAFYEQFF; CDR3 DNA: TGCAGTGCTCCTCTAGCTTTTTATGAGCAGTTCTTC
J gene: TRBJ2-7; clone size: many; D gene: TRBD1; V gene: TRBV7-2; CDR3 protein: CASRRGQGGYEQYF; CDR3 DNA: TGTGCCAGCAGGAGGGGACAGGGAGGCTACGAGCAGTACTTC
J gene: TRBJ1-5; clone size: many; D gene: TRBD1; V gene: TRBV27; CDR3 protein: CASRRTGPNQPQHF; CDR3 DNA: TGTGCCAGCAGAAGGACAGGGCCCAATCAGCCCCAGCATTTT
J gene: TRBJ1-4; clone size: many; D gene: TRBD1; V gene: TRBV4-3; CDR3 protein: CASSQLTGTGNEKLFF; CDR3 DNA: TGCGCCAGCAGCCAATTAACCGGGACAGGGAATGAAAAACTGTTTTTT
J gene: TRBJ2-3; clone size: many; D gene: NA; V gene: TRBV9; CDR3 protein: CASSVVTDLGQYF; CDR3 DNA: TGTGCCAGCAGCGTAGTCACGGATCTTGGGCAGTATTTT
J gene: TRBJ2-7; clone size: many; D gene: NA; V gene: TRBV7-2; CDR3 protein: CASSLYYRYEQYF; CDR3 DNA: TGTGCCAGCAGCTTATACTACCGGTACGAGCAGTACTTC
J gene: TRBJ1-4; clone size: many; D gene: NA; V gene: TRBV7-9; CDR3 protein: CASSLSQLNEKLFF; CDR3 DNA: TGTGCCAGCAGCTTAAGCCAGCTAAATGAAAAACTGTTTTTT
J gene: TRBJ1-5; clone size: many; D gene: NA; V gene: TRBV21-1; CDR3 protein: CASSKAGGINQPQHF; CDR3 DNA: TGTGCCAGCAGCAAAGCTGGGGGCATCAATCAGCCCCAGCATTTT